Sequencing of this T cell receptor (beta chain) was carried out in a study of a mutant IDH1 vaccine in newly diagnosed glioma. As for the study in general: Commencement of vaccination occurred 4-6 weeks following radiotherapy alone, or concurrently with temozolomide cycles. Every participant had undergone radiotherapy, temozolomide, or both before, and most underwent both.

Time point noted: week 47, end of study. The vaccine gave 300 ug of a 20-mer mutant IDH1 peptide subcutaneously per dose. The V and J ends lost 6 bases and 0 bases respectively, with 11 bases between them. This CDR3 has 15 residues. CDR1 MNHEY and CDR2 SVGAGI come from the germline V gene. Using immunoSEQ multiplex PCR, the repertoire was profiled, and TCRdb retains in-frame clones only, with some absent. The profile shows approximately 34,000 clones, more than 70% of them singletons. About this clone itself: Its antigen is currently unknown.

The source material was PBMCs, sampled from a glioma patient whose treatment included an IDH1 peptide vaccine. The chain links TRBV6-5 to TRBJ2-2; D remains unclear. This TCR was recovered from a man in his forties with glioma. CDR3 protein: CASSPSWTNTGELFF. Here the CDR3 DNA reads TGTGCCAGCAGCCCCAGTTGGACGAACACCGGGGAGCTGTTTTTT.